This T cell receptor (beta chain) originates from a study of T cell changes during pregnancy in multiple sclerosis. Assay used: immunoSEQ multiplex PCR; TCRdb lists only in-frame clones, some missing. This sample yields roughly 100,000 clones, of which approximately 90% are seen a single time; 0.7% to 0.9% belongs to the top ten. This clone was recorded a few times. Germline V gene sequence: CDR1 SNHLY, CDR2 FYNNEI. With 8 bases removed from V and 11 bases from J, the gap between germline ends came to 13 bases. The CDR3 loop spans 12 amino acids. This clonotype was obtained from a female donor in good health, enrolled as a control in a pregnancy study. The sequencing used peripheral blood, collected in the second trimester of pregnancy. The chain uses TRBV2 and TRBJ1-6; D not certain. The CDR3 region is CASSTYAAPLHF. In nucleotides, the CDR3 is TGTGCCAGCTCTACTTATGCGGCACCCCTCCACTTT.